This T cell receptor beta chain appears in the sequencing data of a study of T cell responses to AZD1222 COVID-19 vaccine. Profiled with immunoSEQ multiplex PCR; TCRdb holds only in-frame clones, not every one. The sample includes 130,000 to 150,000 clones, 90% seen only once; the top ten take around 3.6%. V was shortened by 0 bases and J by 5 bases, with 10 bases between the two germline ends. Germline CDR1 and CDR2: ENHRY and SYGVKD. The CDR3 has 15 residues. The sequence came from an adult in good health. This rearrangement joins TRBV10-3 to TRBJ1-4; a weak D match, TRBD1 (5 bases). The sequences come from peripheral blood, collected on day 0 of AZD1222 vaccination. CDR3 sequence (DNA): TGTGCCATCAGTGAGTCTCAGGGTCGCAATGAAAAACTGTTTTTT. Translation gives CAISESQGRNEKLFF.